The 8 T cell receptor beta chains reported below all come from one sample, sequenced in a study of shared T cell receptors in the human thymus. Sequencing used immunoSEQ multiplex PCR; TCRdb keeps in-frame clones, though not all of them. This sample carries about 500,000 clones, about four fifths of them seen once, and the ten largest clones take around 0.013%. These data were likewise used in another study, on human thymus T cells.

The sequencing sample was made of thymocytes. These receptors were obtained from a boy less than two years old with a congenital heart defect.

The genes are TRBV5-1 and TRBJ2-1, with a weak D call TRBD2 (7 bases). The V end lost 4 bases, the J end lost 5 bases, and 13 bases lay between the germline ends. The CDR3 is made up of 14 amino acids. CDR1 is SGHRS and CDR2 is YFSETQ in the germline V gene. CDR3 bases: TGCGCCAGCAGCCAGGGAGGGGGGAACAATGAGCAGTTCTTC. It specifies CASSQGGGNNEQFF.

The CDR3 loop reads CASSLGGLGNEQFF. CDR3 bases: TGCGCCAGCAGCTTGGGGGGACTAGGGAATGAGCAGTTCTTC. The chain is built from TRBV5-1 and TRBJ2-1, with 8 bases identical to TRBD2. Germline-derived CDR1 and CDR2 are SGHRS and YFSETQ. This CDR3 has 14 residues. Trimming removed 0 bases from V and 7 bases from J; junction bases left unmatched: 3. Drawing the rest from reference TRBV5-1 and TRBJ2-1, the complete variable domain is KAGVTQTPRYLIKTRGQQVTLSCSPISGHRSVSWYQQTPGQGLQFLFEYFSETQRNKGNFPGRFSGRQFSNSRSEMNVSTLELGDSALYLCASSLGGLGNEQFFGPGTRLTVL.

Here the CDR3 DNA reads TGTGCCAGCAGCCCTAGGGACCCAGCAAAGGGGGACAATGAGCAGTTCTTC. This codes for CASSPRDPAKGDNEQFF. The chain uses TRBV14 and TRBJ2-1, with TRBD1 as a possible D gene (6 bases). CDR1 and CDR2 from the germline V gene are SGHDN and FVKESK. Between the trimmed V and J ends, which lost 4 bases and 5 bases, there was a span of 21 bases. CDR3 size: 17 residues.

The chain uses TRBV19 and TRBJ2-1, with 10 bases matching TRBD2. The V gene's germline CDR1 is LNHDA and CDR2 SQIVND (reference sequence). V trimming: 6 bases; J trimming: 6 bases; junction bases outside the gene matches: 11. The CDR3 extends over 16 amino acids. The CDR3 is CASRPGLANSGNEQFF. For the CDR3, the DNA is TGTGCCAGTAGGCCGGGACTAGCGAATTCCGGCAATGAGCAGTTCTTC.

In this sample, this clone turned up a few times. The CDR3 loop reads CASSIDPGSGTGWYEQYF. Written as DNA, the CDR3 is TGTGCCAGTAGTATAGATCCTGGATCCGGGACAGGGTGGTACGAGCAGTACTTC. This chain joins TRBV19 and TRBJ2-7; TRBD1 agrees at 9 bases. V trimming: 0 bases; J trimming: 4 bases; junction bases outside the gene matches: 13. Per germline, CDR1 LNHDA and CDR2 SQIVND (reference sequence). The CDR3 runs to 18 residues.

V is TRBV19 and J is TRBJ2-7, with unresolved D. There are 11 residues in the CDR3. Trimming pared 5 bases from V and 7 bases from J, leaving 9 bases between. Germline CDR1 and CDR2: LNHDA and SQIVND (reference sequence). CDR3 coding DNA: TGTGCCAGTAGTTCCGGGTCGGAGCAGTACTTC. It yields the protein CASSSGSEQYF.

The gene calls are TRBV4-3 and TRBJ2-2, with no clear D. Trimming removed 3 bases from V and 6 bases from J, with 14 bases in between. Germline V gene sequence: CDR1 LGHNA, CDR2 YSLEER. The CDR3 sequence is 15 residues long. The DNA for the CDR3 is TGCGCCAGCAGCCACTTTCACCAGGTCGCCGGGGAGCTGTTTTTT. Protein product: CASSHFHQVAGELFF.

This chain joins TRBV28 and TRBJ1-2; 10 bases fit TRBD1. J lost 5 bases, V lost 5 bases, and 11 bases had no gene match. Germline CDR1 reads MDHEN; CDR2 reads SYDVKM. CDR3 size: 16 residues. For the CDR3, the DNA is TGTGCCAGCAGTCTTGACCGACAGGGGGCAGGGTATGGCTACACCTTC. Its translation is CASSLDRQGAGYGYTF.